The entry below gives a single T cell receptor (beta chain) sequence along with its context. These data originate in a study of blood T cell repertoires in COVID-19. Study background: Acute-phase and convalescent COVID-19 samples originated in the United States, Italy and Spain. PBMCs, B-cell-depleted T cells, or T cells provided the cDNA or gDNA that made up the material.

Authors' processing steps: Researchers report that nucleated cell counts were estimated from reference gene primer amplification. Sequenced by immunoSEQ multiplex PCR; TCRdb stores in-frame clones only, minus some. V and J calls and clone size are those listed in that table; D and trimming were worked out from the DNA. The sample records some 180,000 clones, 70% to 85% being singletons. The CDR3 has 13 residues. CDR1 SNHLY and CDR2 FYNNEI come from the germline V gene. Trimming removed 7 bases from V and 1 base from J, with 10 bases in between. The sample taken for sequencing was peripheral blood. This clonotype was obtained from a human donor in a cohort sampled during active COVID-19. This rearrangement joins TRBV2 to TRBJ1-1; D perhaps matches TRBD1 (6 bases). The chain's CDR3 is CASTQGRNTEAFF. The CDR3 nucleotides are TGTGCCAGCACACAGGGACGGAACACTGAAGCTTTCTTT.